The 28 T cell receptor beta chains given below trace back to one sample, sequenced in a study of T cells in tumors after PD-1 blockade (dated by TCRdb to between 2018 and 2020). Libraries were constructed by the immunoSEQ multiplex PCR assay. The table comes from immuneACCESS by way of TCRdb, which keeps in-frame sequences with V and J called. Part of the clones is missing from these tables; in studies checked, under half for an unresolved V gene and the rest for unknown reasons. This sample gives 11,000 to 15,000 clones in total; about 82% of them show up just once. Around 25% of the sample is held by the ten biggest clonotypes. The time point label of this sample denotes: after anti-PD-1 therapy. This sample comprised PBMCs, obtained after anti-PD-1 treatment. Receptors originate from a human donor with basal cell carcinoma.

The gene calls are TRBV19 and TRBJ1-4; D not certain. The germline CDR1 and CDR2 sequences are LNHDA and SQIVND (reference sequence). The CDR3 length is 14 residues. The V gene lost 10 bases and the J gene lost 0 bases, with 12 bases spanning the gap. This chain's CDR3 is CATRDTATNEKLFF. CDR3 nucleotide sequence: TGTGCCACCCGAGACACAGCAACTAATGAAAAACTGTTTTTT.

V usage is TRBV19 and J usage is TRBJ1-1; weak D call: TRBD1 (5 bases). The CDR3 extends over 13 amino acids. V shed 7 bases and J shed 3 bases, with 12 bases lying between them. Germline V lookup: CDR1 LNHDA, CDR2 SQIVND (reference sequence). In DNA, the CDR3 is TGTGCCAGTAAGAGGGGAGGGGACACTGAAGCTTTCTTT. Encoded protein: CASKRGGDTEAFF.

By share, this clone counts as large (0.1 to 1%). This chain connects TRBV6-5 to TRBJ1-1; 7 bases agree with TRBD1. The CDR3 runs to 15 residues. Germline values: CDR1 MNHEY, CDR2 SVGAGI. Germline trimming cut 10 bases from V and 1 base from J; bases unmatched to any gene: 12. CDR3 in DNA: TGTGCCACTACCACAGGGGCCGCCCAGAACACTGAAGCTTTCTTT. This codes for CATTTGAAQNTEAFF.

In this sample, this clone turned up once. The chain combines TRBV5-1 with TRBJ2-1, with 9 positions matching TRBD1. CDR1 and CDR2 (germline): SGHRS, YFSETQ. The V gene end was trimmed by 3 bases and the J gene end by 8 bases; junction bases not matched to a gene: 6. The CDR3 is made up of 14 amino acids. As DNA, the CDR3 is TGCGCCAGCAGCTCCGGGACAGGGATGGATGAGCAGTTCTTC. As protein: CASSSGTGMDEQFF.

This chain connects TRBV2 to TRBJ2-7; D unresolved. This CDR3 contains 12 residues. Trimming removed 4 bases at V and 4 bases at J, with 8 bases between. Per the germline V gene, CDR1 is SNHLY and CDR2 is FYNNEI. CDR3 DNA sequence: TGTGCCAGCAGTGGTGGACGGTACGAGCAGTACTTC. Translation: CASSGGRYEQYF.

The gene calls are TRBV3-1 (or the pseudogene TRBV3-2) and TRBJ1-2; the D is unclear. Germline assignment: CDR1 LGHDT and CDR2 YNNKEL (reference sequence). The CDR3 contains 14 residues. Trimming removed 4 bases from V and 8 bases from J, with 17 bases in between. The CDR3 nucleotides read TGTGCCAGCAGCCGACTTGGCGCGACGGGGGGCTACACCTTC. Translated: CASSRLGATGGYTF.

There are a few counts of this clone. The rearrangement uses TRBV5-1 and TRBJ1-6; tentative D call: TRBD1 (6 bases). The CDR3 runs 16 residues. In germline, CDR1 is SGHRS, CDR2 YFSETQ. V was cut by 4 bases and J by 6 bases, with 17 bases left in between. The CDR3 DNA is TGCGCCAGCAGCAATGTTCGGGGGCAATTTAATTCACCCCTCCACTTT. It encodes CASSNVRGQFNSPLHF.

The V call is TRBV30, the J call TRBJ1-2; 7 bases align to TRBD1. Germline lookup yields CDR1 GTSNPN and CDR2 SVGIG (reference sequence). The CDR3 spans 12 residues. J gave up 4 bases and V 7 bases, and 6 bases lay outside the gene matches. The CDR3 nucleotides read TGTGCCTTCCGGACAGGTCTCTATGGCTACACCTTC. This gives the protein CAFRTGLYGYTF.

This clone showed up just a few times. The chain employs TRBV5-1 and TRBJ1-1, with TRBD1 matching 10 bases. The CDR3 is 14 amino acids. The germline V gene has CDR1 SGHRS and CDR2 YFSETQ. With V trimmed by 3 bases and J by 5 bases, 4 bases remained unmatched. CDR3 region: CASSSDRGQTEAFF. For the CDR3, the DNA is TGCGCCAGCAGCTCCGACAGGGGGCAAACTGAAGCTTTCTTT.

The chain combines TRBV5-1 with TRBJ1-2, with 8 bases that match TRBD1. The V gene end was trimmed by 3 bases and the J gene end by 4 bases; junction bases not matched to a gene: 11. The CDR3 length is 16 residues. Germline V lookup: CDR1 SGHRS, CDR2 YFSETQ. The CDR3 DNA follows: TGCGCCAGCAGCTCCTCCGGGACAGGAGACTCCTATGGCTACACCTTC. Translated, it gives CASSSSGTGDSYGYTF.

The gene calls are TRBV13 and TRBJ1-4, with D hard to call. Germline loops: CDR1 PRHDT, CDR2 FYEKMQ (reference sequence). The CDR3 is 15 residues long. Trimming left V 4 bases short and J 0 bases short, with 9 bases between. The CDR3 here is CASSSHVATNEKLFF. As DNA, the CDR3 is TGTGCCAGCAGCTCCCACGTTGCAACTAATGAAAAACTGTTTTTT.

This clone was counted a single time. The CDR3 DNA is TGTGCCAGCAGGATGGAGGGGGCCTTCTCTGGCTACACCTTC. This translates into CASRMEGAFSGYTF. The V and J genes are TRBV2 and TRBJ1-2; 7 bases map to TRBD1. J gave up 7 bases and V 6 bases, and 11 bases lay outside the gene matches. The CDR3 runs to 14 residues. The germline gives CDR1 SNHLY, CDR2 FYNNEI.

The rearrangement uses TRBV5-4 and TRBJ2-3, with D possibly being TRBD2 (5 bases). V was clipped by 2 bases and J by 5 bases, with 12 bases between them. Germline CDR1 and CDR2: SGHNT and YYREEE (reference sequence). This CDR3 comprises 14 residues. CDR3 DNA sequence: TGTGCCAGCAGCTTCCGGGGATCGGGAGATACGCAGTATTTT. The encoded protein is CASSFRGSGDTQYF.

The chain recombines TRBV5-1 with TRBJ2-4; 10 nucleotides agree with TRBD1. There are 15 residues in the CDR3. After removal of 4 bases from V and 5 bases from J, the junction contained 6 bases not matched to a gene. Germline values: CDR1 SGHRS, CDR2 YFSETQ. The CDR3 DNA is TGCGCCAGCAGCAACTCCGGGACAGGGGAAAACATTCAGTACTTC. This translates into CASSNSGTGENIQYF.

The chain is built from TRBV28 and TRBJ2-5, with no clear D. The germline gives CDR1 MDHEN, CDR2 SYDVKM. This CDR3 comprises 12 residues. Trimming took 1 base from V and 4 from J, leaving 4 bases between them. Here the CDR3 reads CASSLLLETQYF. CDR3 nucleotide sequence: TGTGCCAGCAGTTTATTATTAGAGACCCAGTACTTC. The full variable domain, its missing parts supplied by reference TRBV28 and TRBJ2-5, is DVKVTQSSRYLVKRTGEKVFLECVQDMDHENMFWYRQDPGLGLRLIYFSYDVKMKEKGDIPEGYSVSREKKERFSLILESASTNQTSMYLCASSLLLETQYFGPGTRLLVL.

The CDR3 loop is CASSSQGQGQPQHF. Written as DNA, the CDR3 is TGCGCCAGCAGCTCACAGGGGCAAGGCCAGCCCCAGCATTTT. V gene TRBV5-1 combines with J gene TRBJ1-5; 7 positions agree with TRBD1. The CDR3 is made up of 14 amino acids. V trimming: 3 bases; J trimming: 7 bases; junction bases outside the gene matches: 7. Germline CDR1 and CDR2: SGHRS and YFSETQ.

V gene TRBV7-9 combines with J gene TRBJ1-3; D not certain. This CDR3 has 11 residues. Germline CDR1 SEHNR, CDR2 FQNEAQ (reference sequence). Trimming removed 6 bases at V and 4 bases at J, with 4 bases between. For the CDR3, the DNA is TGTGCCAGCAGGGAGGGAAACACCATATATTTT. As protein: CASREGNTIYF.

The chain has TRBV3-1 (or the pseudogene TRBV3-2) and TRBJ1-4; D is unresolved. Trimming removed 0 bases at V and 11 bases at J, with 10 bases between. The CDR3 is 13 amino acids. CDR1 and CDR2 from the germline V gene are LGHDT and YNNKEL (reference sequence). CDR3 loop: CASSQDTSPKLFF. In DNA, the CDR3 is TGTGCCAGCAGCCAAGATACTTCCCCCAAACTGTTTTTT.

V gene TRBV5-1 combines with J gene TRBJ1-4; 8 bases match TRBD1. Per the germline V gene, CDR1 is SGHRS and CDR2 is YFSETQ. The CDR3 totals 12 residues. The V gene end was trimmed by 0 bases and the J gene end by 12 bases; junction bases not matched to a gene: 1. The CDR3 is CASSLVQGELFF. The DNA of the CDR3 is TGCGCCAGCAGCTTGGTACAGGGGGAACTGTTTTTT. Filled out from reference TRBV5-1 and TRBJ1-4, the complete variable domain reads KAGVTQTPRYLIKTRGQQVTLSCSPISGHRSVSWYQQTPGQGLQFLFEYFSETQRNKGNFPGRFSGRQFSNSRSEMNVSTLELGDSALYLCASSLVQGELFFGSGTQLSVL.

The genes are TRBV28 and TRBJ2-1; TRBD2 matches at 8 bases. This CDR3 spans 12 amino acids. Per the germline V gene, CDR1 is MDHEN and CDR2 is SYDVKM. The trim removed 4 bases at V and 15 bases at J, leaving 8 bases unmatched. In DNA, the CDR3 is TGTGCCAGCAGTTCGAGTCCAGGACTAGCGTTCTTC. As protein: CASSSSPGLAFF.

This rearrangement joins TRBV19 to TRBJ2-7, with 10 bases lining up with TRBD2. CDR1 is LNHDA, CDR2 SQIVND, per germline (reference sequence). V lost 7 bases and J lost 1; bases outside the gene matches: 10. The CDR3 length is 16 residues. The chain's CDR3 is CASTSRSSGRSYEQYF. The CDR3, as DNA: TGTGCCAGTACCTCCCGCTCTAGCGGGAGATCCTACGAGCAGTACTTC. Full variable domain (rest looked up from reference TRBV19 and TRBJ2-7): DGGITQSPKYLFRKEGQNVTLSCEQNLNHDAMYWYRQDPGQGLRLIYYSQIVNDFQKGDIAEGYSVSREKKESFPLTVTSAQKNPTAFYLCASTSRSSGRSYEQYFGPGTRLTVT.

This CDR3 is CASSYWDMNTEAFF. CDR3 sequence (DNA): TGTGCCAGCAGTTACTGGGACATGAACACTGAAGCTTTCTTT. This chain uses TRBV6-5 with TRBJ1-1; D perhaps matches TRBD1 (6 bases). Between the trimmed V and J ends, which lost 1 base and 0 bases, there was a span of 6 bases. The CDR3 spans 14 residues. From germline, CDR1 is MNHEY and CDR2 SVGAGI.

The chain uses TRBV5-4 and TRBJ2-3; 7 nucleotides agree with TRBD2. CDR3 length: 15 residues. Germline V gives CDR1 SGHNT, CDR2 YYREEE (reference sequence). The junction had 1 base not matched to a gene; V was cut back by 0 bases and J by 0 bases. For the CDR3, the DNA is TGTGCCAGCAGCTTGGGCGGGGGAAGCACAGATACGCAGTATTTT. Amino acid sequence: CASSLGGGSTDTQYF.

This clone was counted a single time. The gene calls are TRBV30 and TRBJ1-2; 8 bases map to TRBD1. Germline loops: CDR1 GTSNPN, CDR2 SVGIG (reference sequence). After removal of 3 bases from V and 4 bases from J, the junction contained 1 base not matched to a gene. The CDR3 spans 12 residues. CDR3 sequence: CAWRDRVYGYTF. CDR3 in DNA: TGTGCCTGGAGGGACAGGGTCTATGGCTACACCTTC.

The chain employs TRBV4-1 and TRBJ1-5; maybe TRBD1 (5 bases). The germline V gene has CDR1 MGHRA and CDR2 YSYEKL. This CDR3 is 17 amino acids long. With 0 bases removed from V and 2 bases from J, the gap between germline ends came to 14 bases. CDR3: CASSQDREIDGNQPQHF. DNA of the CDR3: TGCGCCAGCAGCCAAGACAGGGAGATTGATGGCAATCAGCCCCAGCATTTT.

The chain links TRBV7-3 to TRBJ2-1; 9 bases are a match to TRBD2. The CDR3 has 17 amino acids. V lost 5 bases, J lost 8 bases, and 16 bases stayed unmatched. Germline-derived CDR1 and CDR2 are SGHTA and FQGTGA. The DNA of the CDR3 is TGTGCCAGCAGCCATCTCTTAGCGGGGGCCGGAGATTATGAGCAGTTCTTC. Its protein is CASSHLLAGAGDYEQFF.

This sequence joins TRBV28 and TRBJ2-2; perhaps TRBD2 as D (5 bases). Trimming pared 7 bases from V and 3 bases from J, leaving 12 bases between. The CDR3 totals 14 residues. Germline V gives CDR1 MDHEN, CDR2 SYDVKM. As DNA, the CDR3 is TGTGCCAGCACCTTCGCTAGCTACACCGGGGAGCTGTTTTTT. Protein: CASTFASYTGELFF.

CDR3 sequence (DNA): TGCGCCAGCAGCTGGGGGGACAGGGTGAACACCGGGGAGCTGTTTTTT. Translation: CASSWGDRVNTGELFF. The J gene is TRBJ2-2, the V gene TRBV5-1, with 9 nucleotides matching TRBD1. The CDR3 consists of 16 residues. CDR1 and CDR2 (germline): SGHRS, YFSETQ. Germline trimming cut 3 bases from V and 1 base from J; bases unmatched to any gene: 4.